This is a list of T cell receptor beta chains from one sample in a study of cytomegalovirus exposure and HLA in healthy donors. Generated by immunoSEQ multiplex PCR, the TCRdb table keeps only in-frame clones and is missing some. This sample yields about 260,000 clones, of which about four fifths are seen a single time; about 2% belongs to the top ten. Sequencing was carried out using PBMCs. The receptor set was obtained from a woman between 40 and 50 years old in good health and CMV-seropositive. Both conserved end residues are part of each CDR3. A D gene is named only where the DNA matches it firmly. Rows give clone size only sometimes, using once, few, many, or a class for an expanded clone.

clone size,D gene,V gene,J gene,CDR3 protein,CDR3 DNA
once,.,TRBV20-1,TRBJ2-5,CSARRGETQYF,TGCAGTGCTAGAAGAGGAGAGACCCAGTACTTC
.,.,TRBV18,TRBJ2-7,CASSPAGHATYEQYF,TGTGCCAGCTCCCCTGCTGGACACGCCACCTACGAGCAGTACTTC
.,.,TRBV7-6,TRBJ1-6,CASSLESQQGNSPLHF,TGTGCCAGCAGCTTAGAATCCCAGCAGGGGAATTCACCCCTCCACTTT
.,TRBD2,TRBV4-2,TRBJ2-1,CASSQGLAGGPSSYNEQFF,TGTGCCAGCAGCCAAGGACTAGCGGGAGGGCCGAGCTCCTACAATGAGCAGTTCTTC
few,.,TRBV7-8,TRBJ2-7,CASSLATGRTYEQYF,TGTGCCAGCAGCCTAGCTACAGGAAGAACCTACGAGCAGTACTTC
.,TRBD1,TRBV5-8,TRBJ1-2,CASSLGIGQGYGYTF,TGTGCCAGCAGCTTGGGGATCGGACAGGGCTATGGCTACACCTTC
.,.,TRBV4-2,TRBJ1-2,CASSPSRGAGYGYTF,TGTGCCAGCAGCCCCAGTCGGGGGGCGGGATATGGCTACACCTTC
.,.,TRBV9,TRBJ2-5,CASSVGGSGQETQYF,TGTGCCAGCAGCGTAGGGGGTAGCGGTCAAGAGACCCAGTACTTC
.,.,TRBV9,TRBJ2-5,CASSVGIQAYPKETQYF,TGTGCCAGCAGCGTAGGAATACAGGCCTACCCCAAAGAGACCCAGTACTTC
.,.,TRBV2,TRBJ2-5,CASRQRGRQETQYF,TGTGCCAGCAGGCAAAGGGGCAGACAAGAGACCCAGTACTTC
.,TRBD1,TRBV29-1,TRBJ2-1,CSSWTGYNEQFF,TGCAGCTCTTGGACAGGATACAATGAGCAGTTCTTC
.,.,TRBV18,TRBJ2-1,CASSPARGTYNEQFF,TGTGCCAGCTCTCCCGCCCGGGGAACCTACAATGAGCAGTTCTTC
.,.,TRBV7-9,TRBJ2-5,CASSFWTVEETQYF,TGTGCCAGCAGCTTCTGGACAGTAGAAGAGACCCAGTACTTC
few,TRBD1,TRBV19,TRBJ1-5,CATSPLGTGSNQPQHF,TGTGCCACCAGCCCGCTGGGGACAGGATCCAATCAGCCCCAGCATTTT
few,.,TRBV18,TRBJ1-2,CASSSAQGRDYGYTF,TGTGCCAGCTCATCGGCACAGGGCCGGGACTATGGCTACACCTTC
.,.,TRBV30,TRBJ2-3,CAWSVGGTDTQYF,TGTGCCTGGAGTGTAGGAGGGACAGATACGCAGTATTTT
.,TRBD2,TRBV23-1,TRBJ2-3,CASNTTSGRTSWRDTQYF,TGCGCCAGCAACACGACTAGCGGGAGGACCTCGTGGAGAGATACGCAGTATTTT
once,TRBD1,TRBV2,TRBJ2-7,CASTAQGAGAYEQYF,TGTGCCAGCACTGCACAGGGGGCGGGTGCCTACGAGCAGTACTTC
few,.,TRBV6-6,TRBJ1-5,CASSRTGSNQPQHF,TGTGCCAGCAGTCGGACTGGTAGCAATCAGCCCCAGCATTTT
.,.,TRBV7-9,TRBJ2-5,CSSSRDYQETQYF,TGTTCCAGCAGTAGAGATTACCAAGAGACCCAGTACTTC
.,TRBD2,TRBV7-3,TRBJ2-1,CASNPGTSGINEQFF,TGTGCCAGCAACCCCGGGACTAGCGGGATTAATGAGCAGTTCTTC
few,.,TRBV7-8,TRBJ1-1,CASSLLEALDIEGSEAFF,TGTGCCAGCAGCCTCCTAGAGGCCCTGGATATAGAGGGATCTGAAGCTTTCTTT
.,.,TRBV5-3,TRBJ2-5,CARGRVGETQYF,TGTGCCAGAGGCCGGGTCGGGGAGACCCAGTACTTC